This is a list of T cell receptor beta chains from one sample in a study of T cells in Graves' hyperthyroidism and ophthalmopathy. TCRdb analysed the multiplex PCR reads with MiXCR anew, one entry per CDR3 protein. The table lists about 400,000 distinct CDR3 sequences, 25% of them singletons, with 73% in the top ten. The sequenced sample consisted of blood. The receptors were sampled from a man between 45 and 60 years old with Graves' hyperthyroidism. Each CDR3 is given with its conserved first and last residue. The D gene is left open where the match is weak. A clone size is listed for some rows: how often the clone was seen (once, few, many), or a class if it is expanded.

12 TRBJ2-5 TRBV27 - - TGTGCCAGCGGAAGGGATTATAAGACCCAGTACTTC CASGRDYKTQYF
13 TRBJ1-2 TRBV28 - once TGTGCCAGCAGTCCCCCGGACACCTATGGCTACACCTTC CASSPPDTYGYTF
13 TRBJ2-2 TRBV7-9 - once TGTGCCAGCAGCTTAGCGTTAACCGGGGAGCTGTTTTTT CASSLALTGELFF
17 TRBJ2-3 TRBV12-3/TRBV12-4 TRBD2 - TGTGCCAGCAGTTTAGTAGGCAGCGGGGTAATCACAGATACGCAGTATTTT CASSLVGSGVITDTQYF
16 TRBJ2-1 TRBV29-1 TRBD2 - TGCAGCGTTGAGCTACGACTAGCGGGAGTCCTAAATGAGCAGTTCTTC CSVELRLAGVLNEQFF
15 TRBJ2-2 TRBV5-6 TRBD2 few TGTGCCAGCAGCGATAGCGGGAGGGACACCGGGGAGCTGTTTTTT CASSDSGRDTGELFF
13 TRBJ2-7 TRBV10-1 - few TGCGCCAGCAAATATACTTCCTCCTACGAGCAGTACTTC CASKYTSSYEQYF
17 TRBJ2-5 TRBV6-5 TRBD2 few TGTGCCAGCAGTTACTTCCCGATAGCGGGAGTTCGGGAGACCCAGTACTTC CASSYFPIAGVRETQYF
15 TRBJ2-7 TRBV3-1 TRBD2 many TGTGCCAGCAGCCTCCCGGGGGGGAGCTCCTACGAGCAGTACTTC CASSLPGGSSYEQYF
13 TRBJ1-6 TRBV6-1 - - TGTGCCAGCAGACCAGGGGTGAATTCACCCCTCCACTTT CASRPGVNSPLHF
15 TRBJ2-1 TRBV29-1 TRBD2 - TGCAGCGTACAATCTCCGGGACTAGCGGGAGGTGAGCAGTTCTTC CSVQSPGLAGGEQFF
14 TRBJ2-1 TRBV20-1 - - TGCAGTGCTTCGGACTTGAGCTCCTACAATGAGCAGTTCTTC CSASDLSSYNEQFF
11 TRBJ1-2 TRBV20-1 - few TGCAGTGCTAGAGAGGCCTATGGCTACACCTTC CSAREAYGYTF
16 TRBJ2-7 TRBV9 - few TGTGCCAGCAGCGTAGTCAAGGACGGGCTACCCTACGAGCAGTACTTC CASSVVKDGLPYEQYF
13 TRBJ2-5 TRBV7-3 TRBD1 many TGTGCCAGCAGCTCGGACAGGGTTGGGACCCAGTACTTC CASSSDRVGTQYF
12 TRBJ1-2 TRBV30 - many TGTGCCTGGAGTGTCAGTAACTATGGCTACACCTTC CAWSVSNYGYTF
15 TRBJ1-1 TRBV11-3 - few TGTGCCAGCAGCTTAATCACGTCTGGGAACACTGAAGCTTTCTTT CASSLITSGNTEAFF
16 TRBJ2-1 TRBV27 - few TGTGCCAGCAGTGGATCGGGTCGCGTGGGAAATAATGAGCAGTTCTTC CASSGSGRVGNNEQFF
13 TRBJ1-2 TRBV11-1 - - TGTGCCAGCAGCCAAAATAAGAAGGACCCCCGGTCCTTC CASSQNKKDPRSF
12 TRBJ2-7 TRBV11-2 - many TGTGCCAGCAGCTTAGATTTGTACGAGCAGTACTTC CASSLDLYEQYF
14 TRBJ2-5 TRBV7-9 - many TGTGCCAGCAGCTTAGTAGGCAGCGGGGAGACCCAGTACTTC CASSLVGSGETQYF
14 TRBJ2-7 TRBV6-1 - - TGTGCCAGCAGCTCAACCAACGTCCCCAACGAGCAGTACTTC CASSSTNVPNEQYF
16 TRBJ2-5 TRBV12-3/TRBV12-4 TRBD1 - TGTGCCAGCAGTCCTACGAGACAGGGGGCCGGTGAGACCCAGTACTTC CASSPTRQGAGETQYF
14 TRBJ2-2 TRBV12-3/TRBV12-4 - - TGTGCCAGCAGTAATCTAGGTGGCGTCGGGGAGCTGTTTTTT CASSNLGGVGELFF
14 TRBJ2-3 TRBV24-1 - few TGTGCCACCAGCGCTGGACCTTCTAGAGATACGCAGTATTTT CATSAGPSRDTQYF
13 TRBJ2-5 TRBV5-1 TRBD1 - TGCGCCAGCAGCTTGGGGGGACAGGGAATTTGGTACTTC CASSLGGQGIWYF
16 TRBJ2-6 TRBV6-5 - - TGTGCCAGCAGTTTCCAACAGGGCTCTGGGGCCAACGTCCTGACTTTC CASSFQQGSGANVLTF
14 TRBJ2-1 TRBV7-3 - many TGTGCCAGCAGCTTCCAGACAGGAGACAATGAGCAGTTCTTC CASSFQTGDNEQFF
14 TRBJ2-7 TRBV27 - many TGTGCCAGCAGTCAATCGGGACTTTCAGCCGGGCAGTACTTC CASSQSGLSAGQYF
15 TRBJ2-2 TRBV10-1 - - TGCGCCAGCAGTGATTACAGGGCGAACACCGGGGAGCTGTTTTTT CASSDYRANTGELFF
14 TRBJ1-1 TRBV11-1 - many TGTGCCAGCAGCTTAGAGGGGGGGGACACTGAAGCTTTCTTT CASSLEGGDTEAFF
14 TRBJ2-7 TRBV6-1 - many TGTGCCAGCAGTTACTATAGCGGCTCCTACGAGCAGTACTTC CASSYYSGSYEQYF
12 TRBJ1-2 TRBV3-1 TRBD1 many TGTGCCAGCAGCGAGACAGGGCGCGGCTACACCTTC CASSETGRGYTF
15 TRBJ1-6 TRBV3-1 - few TGTGCCAGCACGCCGACTAAAAAAAGCAATTCACCCCTCCACTTT CASTPTKKSNSPLHF
12 TRBJ2-1 TRBV11-3 - - TGTGCCAGCAGCCCCAGGTCGAATGAGCAGTTCTTC CASSPRSNEQFF
14 TRBJ2-1 TRBV6-1 - - TGTGCCAGCAGGGGGGAAGGCTCCTACAATGAGCAGTTCTTC CASRGEGSYNEQFF
14 TRBJ2-7 TRBV11-1 TRBD2 - TGTGCCAGCAGCATAGCGGGGAACCGGCACGAGCAGTACTTC CASSIAGNRHEQYF
14 TRBJ2-1 TRBV7-9 TRBD2 many TGTGCCAGCAGCTCGGGACTATCGTTGAATGAGCAGTTCTTC CASSSGLSLNEQFF
15 TRBJ2-7 TRBV6-1 TRBD2 - TGTGCCAGCAGTGACAGGGACTACCCGACCTACGAGCAGTACTTC CASSDRDYPTYEQYF
16 TRBJ2-2 TRBV5-1 - few TGCGCCAGCAGCTTGGGTCACAGGACGAACACCGGGGAGCTGTTTTTT CASSLGHRTNTGELFF
16 TRBJ2-7 TRBV4-1 TRBD2 few TGCGCCAGCAGCCAAGATAGGAGCGGGACCTCCTACGAGCAGTACTTC CASSQDRSGTSYEQYF
16 TRBJ1-1 TRBV28 TRBD1 many TGTGCCAGCAGTTTAACGACAGGGGGGTCGAACACTGAAGCTTTCTTT CASSLTTGGSNTEAFF
12 TRBJ2-3 TRBV5-1 - - TGCGCCAGCTCGACAGAGACAGATACGCAGTATTTT CASSTETDTQYF
13 TRBJ2-3 TRBV14 - - TGTGCCAGCAGCCCTCGGGAGACAGATACGCAGTATTTT CASSPRETDTQYF
13 TRBJ2-1 TRBV20-1 TRBD2 - TGCAGTGCTAGAAGACTAGCGGGAGTAGAGCAGTTCTTC CSARRLAGVEQFF
13 TRBJ1-6 TRBV20-1 - - TGCAGTGCTAGAGGACAGACTAAGTCACCCCTCCACTTT CSARGQTKSPLHF
13 TRBJ1-1 TRBV3-1 - - TGTGCCAGCAGCCAAGTGAGACGAACTGAAGCTTTCTTT CASSQVRRTEAFF
15 TRBJ1-2 TRBV3-1 - few TGTGCCAGCAGCCAATCCCCGACGGCGAACTATGGCTACACCTTC CASSQSPTANYGYTF
15 TRBJ2-2 TRBV19 - - TGTGCCAGTAGTGCAACAGGAACGAACACCGGGGAGCTGTTTTTT CASSATGTNTGELFF
14 TRBJ2-1 TRBV20-1 - few TGCAGTGCTAGTGGTCGGGAGAGCTACAATGAGCAGTTCTTC CSASGRESYNEQFF
15 TRBJ1-1 TRBV19 TRBD1 - TGTGCCAGTAGGATTGTAGGGGGCCGAGGGACTGGAGCTTTCTTT CASRIVGGRGTGAFF
15 TRBJ2-1 TRBV7-3 TRBD2 many TGTGCCAGCGCGGGGGGCGGGAGCGGCTACAATGAGCAGTTCTTC CASAGGGSGYNEQFF
15 TRBJ2-7 TRBV11-2 - few TGTGCCAGCAGCTTAGTTAGGGGCTTCATGTACGAGCAGTACTTC CASSLVRGFMYEQYF
13 TRBJ2-5 TRBV7-6 TRBD1 - TGTGCCAGCAGCCTCGGGGACAGGGGGACCCAGTACTTC CASSLGDRGTQYF
16 TRBJ2-5 TRBV27 - many TGTGCCAGCAGTTCTATCCTGACAGGCTTCCAAGAGACCCAGTACTTC CASSSILTGFQETQYF
13 TRBJ2-7 TRBV9 - few TGTGCCAGCAGCTCAGACTACTCCTACGAGCAGTACTTC CASSSDYSYEQYF
13 TRBJ2-5 TRBV7-9 TRBD1 - TGTGCCAGCAGTACGGGACAGGGAGAGACCCAGTACTTC CASSTGQGETQYF
16 TRBJ2-1 TRBV11-2 - - TGTGCCAGCAGCTTAGTTTGGGGGGCAGGGAACAATGAGCAGTTCTTC CASSLVWGAGNNEQFF
13 TRBJ2-2 TRBV20-1 - - TGCAGTGCTGTATTTTCTCTTACCGGGGAGCTGTTTTTT CSAVFSLTGELFF